One and the same sample provided the 19 T cell receptor beta chains below, sequenced in a study of human T cells and chemical hapten exposure. Time point of the sample: patch test 1, 2 weeks after DPC sensitization. Treatment meaning: therapeutic diphenylcyclopropenone sensitization with weekly scalp DPC. TCRdb itself ran the RACE reads through MiXCR, one entry per CDR3 protein. In the table there are about 360,000 distinct CDR3 sequences, approximately 6.3% of which are singletons. Specimen: whole blood, collected in connection with sensitization to the hapten diphenylcyclopropenone (DPC). These receptors were taken from a woman under 30 with alopecia areata. Some clones in this sample may be carry-over from other donors' samples.

The table lists this clonotype with a few counts. CDR3 DNA sequence: TGTGCCAGCAGTTTCTGGGGGGGCCGCGGTGAGCAGTTCTTC. Protein sequence: CASSFWGGRGEQFF. This chain links TRBV28 with TRBJ2-1; D possibly corresponds to TRBD2 (7 bases). V was shortened by 3 bases and J by 9 bases, with 15 bases between the two germline ends. Germline V CDR1 and CDR2: MDHEN, SYDVKM. CDR3 length: 14 residues.

The gene calls are TRBV27 and TRBJ2-3; 8 bases align to TRBD2. This CDR3 is 17 amino acids long. V lost 2 bases and J lost 1; bases outside the gene matches: 8. CDR1 is MNHEY and CDR2 is SMNVEV in the germline V gene (reference sequence). Here the CDR3 reads CASSLIKPAGGTDTQYF. The CDR3 DNA reads TGTGCCAGCAGTTTAATTAAGCCAGCGGGGGGCACAGATACGCAGTATTTT.

This clonotype was observed at least ten times. The chain links TRBV6-4 to TRBJ1-5, with unresolved D. Germline lookup yields CDR1 MRHNA and CDR2 SNTAGT. V was trimmed by 2 bases and J by 4 bases, leaving 6 bases between them. CDR3 length: 13 amino acids. CDR3 DNA sequence: TGTGCCAGCAGTGACCGGGCTAATCAGCCCCAGCATTTT. Its protein product is CASSDRANQPQHF.

This clonotype was seen repeatedly, ten times or more. CDR3 sequence: CASSVEGATSAEQYF. Here the CDR3 DNA reads TGTGCCAGCAGCGTAGAGGGGGCGACTAGCGCAGAGCAGTACTTC. The rearrangement links TRBV9 to TRBJ2-7; the D gene is possibly TRBD2 (8 bases). Germline V lookup: CDR1 SGDLS, CDR2 YYNGEE. Trimming took 0 bases from V and 7 from J, leaving 17 bases between them. The CDR3 sequence is 15 residues long. The full variable domain, in which reference TRBV9 and TRBJ2-7 provide the parts outside the CDR3, is DSGVTQTPKHLITATGQRVTLRCSPRSGDLSVYWYQQSLDQGLQFLIQYYNGEERAKGNILERFSAQQFPDLHSELNLSSLELGDSALYFCASSVEGATSAEQYFGPGTRLTVT.

This clonotype was counted ten times or more. This chain connects TRBV9 to TRBJ2-3, with 8 nucleotides matching TRBD2. CDR3 length: 15 residues. CDR1 and CDR2 from the germline V gene are SGDLS and YYNGEE. The ends lost 0 bases at V and 5 bases at J; junction bases unmatched: 5. The CDR3 DNA reads TGTGCCAGCAGCGTAGCCCCGACTAGCGAAGATACGCAGTATTTT. It encodes CASSVAPTSEDTQYF.

This clonotype was counted at least ten times. The rearrangement joins TRBV29-1 to TRBJ2-2, with 7 positions matching TRBD1. The CDR3 extends over 14 amino acids. V shed 7 bases, J shed 6 bases, and the junction held 11 bases outside the gene matches. The germline CDR1 and CDR2 sequences are SQVTM and ANQGSEA. The chain's CDR3 is CSALGTDRPGELFF. Written as DNA, the CDR3 is TGCAGCGCCCTAGGGACAGACAGGCCCGGGGAGCTGTTTTTT.

The chain is built from TRBV7-2 and TRBJ1-2; 9 bases match TRBD1. J was trimmed by 4 bases and V by 0 bases; bases with no gene match: 3. This CDR3 has 15 amino acids. CDR1 is SGHTA and CDR2 is FQGNSA in the germline V gene. The CDR3 reads CASSLADRGGYGYTF. DNA for the CDR3: TGTGCCAGCAGCTTAGCGGACAGGGGTGGCTATGGCTACACCTTC.

This chain joins TRBV21-1 and TRBJ2-2; TRBD1, the D gene given by the table, was not confirmed from the DNA. TRBV21-1 is marked as a pseudogene. This CDR3 has 16 amino acids. The CDR3 coding sequence is TGTGCCAGCAGCAAAGAACGGGGCTCGAACACCGGGGAGCTGTTTTTT. Its translation is CASSKERGSNTGELFF.

This clonotype was seen repeatedly, ten times or more. The chain combines TRBV29-1 with TRBJ2-3, with D perhaps TRBD2 (6 bases). The CDR3 length is 16 residues. Looked up from germline, CDR1 is SQVTM and CDR2 is ANQGSEA. V was cut by 7 bases and J by 1 base, with 21 bases left in between. The CDR3 DNA reads as TGCAGCGGAGTGGGGGTGGAGGGGCGGCGCACAGATACGCAGTATTTT. As protein: CSGVGVEGRRTDTQYF.

This clonotype was counted only a few times. The V gene is TRBV5-4, the J gene TRBJ1-1; 11 nucleotides align to TRBD1. The CDR3 has 17 residues. Germline CDR1 reads SGHNT; CDR2 reads YYREEE (reference sequence). Trimming took 2 bases from V and 5 from J; bases not matched to a gene: 11. The CDR3: CASSFPGQGGEGTEAFF. The CDR3 DNA reads TGTGCCAGCAGCTTCCCGGGACAGGGGGGAGAGGGGACTGAAGCTTTCTTT.

The gene calls are TRBV18 and TRBJ1-6; TRBD1 agrees at 10 bases. The junction had 5 bases not matched to a gene; V was cut back by 1 base and J by 5 bases. Germline V CDR1 and CDR2: KGHSH, LQKENI. This CDR3 is built from 17 residues. The DNA of the CDR3 is TGTGCCAGCTCACCACAGGGACAGGGGCTCGATAATTCACCCCTCCACTTT. It specifies CASSPQGQGLDNSPLHF.

The table lists this clonotype with a few counts. The chain couples TRBV13 to TRBJ2-1; 10 bases line up with TRBD2. Germline trimming cut 5 bases from V and 3 bases from J; bases unmatched to any gene: 10. CDR1 is PRHDT, CDR2 FYEKMQ, per germline (reference sequence). The CDR3 covers 17 residues. This CDR3 is CASSPLLAGGIYNEQFF. The CDR3 DNA is TGTGCCAGCAGCCCGTTGTTAGCGGGGGGTATCTACAATGAGCAGTTCTTC.

The sample holds many counts of this clonotype. This sequence joins TRBV14 and TRBJ2-3, with 11 bases that match TRBD2. With V trimmed by 2 bases and J by 3 bases, 4 bases remained unmatched. Germline V gene data show CDR1 as SGHDN and CDR2 as FVKESK. The CDR3 sequence is 16 residues long. This CDR3 reads CASSQYLAGGTDTQYF. The CDR3, as DNA: TGTGCCAGCAGCCAATACCTAGCGGGGGGTACAGATACGCAGTATTTT.

The rearrangement links TRBV12-3 or TRBV12-4 to TRBJ1-2, with D perhaps TRBD1 (5 bases). V was shortened by 5 bases and J by 5 bases, with 6 bases between the two germline ends. The CDR3 consists of 11 residues. DNA of the CDR3: TGTGCCAGCAGTACAGGATATGGCTACACCTTC. It encodes CASSTGYGYTF.

V is TRBV11-3 and J is TRBJ2-3; 8 nucleotides match TRBD2. CDR1 and CDR2 from the germline V gene are SGHNT and YENEEA. J was trimmed by 6 bases and V by 5 bases; bases with no gene match: 13. The CDR3 is made up of 16 amino acids. CDR3 DNA: TGTGCCAGCAGCCTAAGAACCGGGGGGGGCAGGGATACGCAGTATTTT. Translation gives CASSLRTGGGRDTQYF.

This clonotype came up a few times. The chain has TRBV6-5 and TRBJ1-5; a weak D match, TRBD1 (5 bases). V lost 6 bases and J 5 bases, leaving 11 bases between the germline ends. Germline CDR1 reads MNHEY; CDR2 reads SVGAGI. CDR3 length: 13 amino acids. The CDR3 DNA reads as TGTGCCAGCAGGCGGGACGACGATCAGCCCCAGCATTTT. It is translated as CASRRDDDQPQHF.

The table lists this clonotype with many counts. This rearrangement joins TRBV2 to TRBJ2-3; D perhaps matches TRBD2 (5 bases). Looked up from germline, CDR1 is SNHLY and CDR2 is FYNNEI. Trimming pared 3 bases from V and 1 base from J, leaving 11 bases between. This CDR3 is built from 15 residues. The CDR3 DNA follows: TGTGCCAGCAGTGACGAGGGCGCGGGCACAGATACGCAGTATTTT. It translates to CASSDEGAGTDTQYF.

The sample holds a few counts of this clonotype. The chain combines TRBV9 with TRBJ2-4, with D hard to call. The CDR3 spans 14 residues. V gave up 0 bases and J gave up 0 bases, with 4 bases separating them. CDR1 is SGDLS, CDR2 YYNGEE, per germline. This chain's CDR3 is CASSVGLAKNIQYF. For the CDR3, the DNA is TGTGCCAGCAGCGTAGGTTTAGCCAAAAACATTCAGTACTTC.

This clonotype has more than one count but fewer than ten. This sequence joins TRBV20-1 and TRBJ2-3; 9 bases are shared with TRBD2. J lost 4 bases, V lost 4 bases, and 21 bases had no gene match. Germline V lookup: CDR1 DFQATT, CDR2 SNEGSKA (reference sequence). The CDR3 consists of 19 residues. Written as DNA, the CDR3 is TGCAGTGCTAATACAGGGGTCGGTTCTCTAGCGGGGAGGGCAGATACGCAGTATTTT. Translated, it gives CSANTGVGSLAGRADTQYF.